The 2 T cell receptor beta chains below all came from one sample that was sequenced in a study of blood T cell repertoires in COVID-19. Produced via immunoSEQ multiplex PCR; TCRdb's table is partial and in-frame only. The table records 150,000 to 180,000 clones, roughly 80% of them present only once. Material for sequencing was peripheral blood. The receptors shown here come from a woman in her fifties or sixties with COVID-19, enrolled during active disease.

The chain is built from TRBV25-1 and TRBJ1-1, with D perhaps matching TRBD1 (6 bases). Germline V gene lookup returns CDR1 MGHDK and CDR2 SYGVNS. The CDR3 is made up of 17 amino acids. Trimming took 8 bases from V and 8 from J, leaving 30 bases between them. The CDR3 sequence is CASAGPGHARGYREAFF. For the CDR3, the DNA is TGTGCCAGCGCAGGACCGGGACACGCAAGAGGTTATCGGGAAGCTTTCTTT. Combining the CDR3 with reference TRBV25-1 and TRBJ1-1 gives the whole variable domain EADIYQTPRYLVIGTGKKITLECSQTMGHDKMYWYQQDPGMELHLIHYSYGVNSTEKGDLSSESTVSRIRTEHFPLTLESARPSHTSQYLCASAGPGHARGYREAFFGQGTRLTVV.

This clone was seen repeatedly, ten times or more. V and J are TRBV10-3 and TRBJ1-5; D may be TRBD1 (6 bases). This CDR3 is built from 13 residues. CDR1 and CDR2 from the germline V gene are ENHRY and SYGVKD. Trimming stripped 11 bases from V and 9 bases from J, with 20 bases between. The CDR3 DNA reads as TGTGCCGTATCACCGGACAGCAGTTCGCCCCAGCATTTT. Translated, it gives CAVSPDSSSPQHF.